This TCR beta chain is drawn from a study of T cell changes during pregnancy in multiple sclerosis. Assay: immunoSEQ multiplex PCR; the TCRdb copy retains only in-frame clones and omits some. The sample consists of approximately 110,000 clones, roughly 90% of them appearing once. There are 16 residues in the CDR3. Germline CDR1 SGHAT, CDR2 FQNNGV. V lost 5 bases, J lost 5 bases, and 18 bases lay in between. This clone was recorded once. The receptor was derived from a female donor with multiple sclerosis, enrolled in a pregnancy study. The sample here was peripheral blood, taken after pregnancy. The chain is built from TRBV11-2 and TRBJ1-4, with D maybe TRBD1 (5 bases). The CDR3 DNA is TGTGCCAGCAGCGTAGCCAACAGGAGGGTGAATGAAAAACTGTTTTTT. Protein product: CASSVANRRVNEKLFF.